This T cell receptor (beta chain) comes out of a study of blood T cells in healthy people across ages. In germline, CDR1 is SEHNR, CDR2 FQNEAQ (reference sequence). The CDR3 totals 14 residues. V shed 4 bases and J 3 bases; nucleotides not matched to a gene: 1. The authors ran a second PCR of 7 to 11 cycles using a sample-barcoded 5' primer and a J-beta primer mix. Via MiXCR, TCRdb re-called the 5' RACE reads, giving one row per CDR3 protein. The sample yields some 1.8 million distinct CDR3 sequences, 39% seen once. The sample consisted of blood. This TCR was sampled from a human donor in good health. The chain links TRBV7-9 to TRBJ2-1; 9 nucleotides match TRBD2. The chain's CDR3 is CASSSSGDYNEQFF. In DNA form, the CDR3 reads TGTGCCAGCAGCTCTAGCGGGGACTACAATGAGCAGTTCTTC.